This T cell receptor beta chain originates from a study of blood T cells in healthy people across ages. The study's findings and limits: Roughly linearly, TCR beta diversity per million T cells fell as age increased.

Sample-barcoded 5' priming and a J-beta primer mix drove a second PCR of roughly 7 to 11 cycles. Each cDNA molecule was tagged by a template-switch adaptor with 12 random nucleotides. Each of the samples gave a minimum of 2.5 million paired-end reads that contained CDR3. TCRdb reanalysed the 5' RACE reads using MiXCR and keeps one entry per CDR3 protein. Of roughly 2 million distinct CDR3 sequences listed, around half were seen once; the top ten hold more than 2%. Remarks on this clonotype: As yet, its antigen is unknown.

PBMCs were isolated at a quantity of at least 6 million per sample. Germline trimming cut 4 bases from V and 3 bases from J; bases unmatched to any gene: 5. CDR3 length equals 14 residues. Germline CDR1 and CDR2: SGHTS and YDEGEE. The specimen was blood. The TCR sequence derives from a woman aged 40 to 50 in good health. The V call is TRBV5-8, the J call TRBJ2-7, with TRBD1 identical over 9 bases. The CDR3 DNA follows: TGTGCCAGCAGCATGGGACAGGGATACTACGAGCAGTACTTC. Amino acids: CASSMGQGYYEQYF. Full variable domain (rest looked up from reference TRBV5-8 and TRBJ2-7): EAGVTQSPTHLIKTRGQQATLRCSPISGHTSVYWYQQALGLGLQFLLWYDEGEERNRGNFPPRFSGRQFPNYSSELNVNALELEDSALYLCASSMGQGYYEQYFGPGTRLTVT.